This T cell receptor (beta chain) comes out of a study of T cells in Graves' hyperthyroidism and ophthalmopathy. Those with hyperthyroidism were 18 to 65 years old, newly diagnosed, and ill for under 2 months. Exclusion of a patient resulted from uncontrolled infection, other autoimmune disease, pregnancy or lactation. The source of the PBMCs was less than 12 ml of fresh peripheral blood. This clonotype has ten or more counts. CDR1 and CDR2 (germline): SGHRS, YFSETQ. The V gene lost 7 bases and the J gene lost 3 bases, with 17 bases spanning the gap. The CDR3 loop spans 14 amino acids. Amplified regions were TCR beta CDR3 sequences from RNA transcripts. Researchers ran a first-round RT-PCR on the TCR CDR3 using the HTBI primer set. Via MiXCR, TCRdb re-called the multiplex PCR reads, giving one row per CDR3 protein. This sample carries just under 750,000 distinct CDR3 sequences, roughly a third of them seen once, and the ten largest clones take around 32%.

The receptor's source is a woman in her forties with Graves' hyperthyroidism. Sequenced material: blood. The chain uses TRBV5-1 and TRBJ2-7; D is perhaps TRBD1 (6 bases). CDR3 amino acids: CASALDSPYYEQYF. CDR3 nucleotides: TGCGCCAGCGCCCTGGACAGCCCATACTACGAGCAGTACTTC. Drawing the rest from reference TRBV5-1 and TRBJ2-7, the complete variable domain is KAGVTQTPRYLIKTRGQQVTLSCSPISGHRSVSWYQQTPGQGLQFLFEYFSETQRNKGNFPGRFSGRQFSNSRSEMNVSTLELGDSALYLCASALDSPYYEQYFGPGTRLTVT.